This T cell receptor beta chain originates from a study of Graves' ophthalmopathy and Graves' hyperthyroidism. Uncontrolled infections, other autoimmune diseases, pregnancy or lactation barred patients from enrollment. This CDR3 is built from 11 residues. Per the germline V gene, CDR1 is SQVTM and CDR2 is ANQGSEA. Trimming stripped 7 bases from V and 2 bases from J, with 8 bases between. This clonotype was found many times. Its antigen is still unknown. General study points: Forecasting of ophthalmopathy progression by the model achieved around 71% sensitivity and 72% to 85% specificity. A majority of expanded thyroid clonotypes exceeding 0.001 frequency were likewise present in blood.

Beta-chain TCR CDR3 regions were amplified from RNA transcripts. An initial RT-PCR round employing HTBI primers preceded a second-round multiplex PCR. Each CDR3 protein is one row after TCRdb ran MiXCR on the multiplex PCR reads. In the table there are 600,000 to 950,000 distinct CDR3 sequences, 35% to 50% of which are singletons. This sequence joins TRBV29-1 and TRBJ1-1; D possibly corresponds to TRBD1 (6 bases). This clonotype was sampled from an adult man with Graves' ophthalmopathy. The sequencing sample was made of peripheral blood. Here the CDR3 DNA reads TGCAGCGGGACAGTCAACACTGAAGCTTTCTTT. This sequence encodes CSGTVNTEAFF.